Presented here are 27 T cell receptor beta chains from one specimen sequenced in a study of blood T cell repertoires in COVID-19. Produced via immunoSEQ multiplex PCR; TCRdb's table is partial and in-frame only. The sample records approximately 51,000 clones, 87% being singletons. Input material: peripheral blood. The receptor source for this set is a woman aged 80 or over with COVID-19, enrolled during active disease.

The chain combines TRBV7-9 with TRBJ1-1; possibly TRBD1 for D (6 bases). V was shortened by 3 bases and J by 4 bases, with 15 bases between the two germline ends. From germline, CDR1 is SEHNR and CDR2 FQNEAQ (reference sequence). This CDR3 spans 15 amino acids. This CDR3 reads CASSFHTGLSTEAFF. For the CDR3, the DNA is TGTGCCAGCAGCTTCCATACAGGGTTGAGCACTGAAGCTTTCTTT.

The chain employs TRBV4-1 and TRBJ2-2; 11 nucleotides agree with TRBD1. This CDR3 comprises 22 residues. Germline V gene lookup returns CDR1 MGHRA and CDR2 YSYEKL. V gave up 2 bases and J gave up 0 bases; unmatched junction bases: 17. DNA of the CDR3: TGCGCCAGCAGCCAATCCGAAGGGACAGGGGGTACGAACCTAACGAACACCGGGGAGCTGTTTTTT. Protein product: CASSQSEGTGGTNLTNTGELFF.

The chain recombines TRBV2 with TRBJ1-4; TRBD1 is a possible D gene (5 bases). The CDR3 is 16 residues long. Germline lookup yields CDR1 SNHLY and CDR2 FYNNEI. With 5 bases removed from V and 8 bases from J, the gap between germline ends came to 21 bases. CDR3 DNA: TGTGCCAGCAGTACTAAGGGACGGCTCGGGAGCGAAAAACTGTTTTTT. Translation gives CASSTKGRLGSEKLFF.

The chain uses TRBV19 and TRBJ1-5; 7 bases are shared with TRBD1. CDR3 length: 14 residues. Germline lookup yields CDR1 LNHDA and CDR2 SQIVND (reference sequence). Trimming took 2 bases from V and 7 from J; bases not matched to a gene: 5. CDR3 nucleotides: TGTGCCAGTAGTATAAAGAGGGGGCCGCAGCCCCAGCATTTT. Translated: CASSIKRGPQPQHF.

This clone was observed a few times. This chain connects TRBV5-1 to TRBJ1-3, with D possibly being TRBD1 (6 bases). CDR1 is SGHRS and CDR2 is YFSETQ in the germline V gene. The CDR3 covers 14 residues. Trimming removed 0 bases at V and 4 bases at J, with 8 bases between. This CDR3 is CASSLAGAGNTIYF. CDR3 nucleotide sequence: TGCGCCAGCAGCTTGGCAGGGGCGGGAAACACCATATATTTT. The whole variable domain, remainder taken from reference TRBV5-1 and TRBJ1-3, is KAGVTQTPRYLIKTRGQQVTLSCSPISGHRSVSWYQQTPGQGLQFLFEYFSETQRNKGNFPGRFSGRQFSNSRSEMNVSTLELGDSALYLCASSLAGAGNTIYFGEGSWLTVV.

The rearrangement uses TRBV19 and TRBJ1-1, with 7 bases matching TRBD1. CDR3 size: 13 residues. In germline, CDR1 is LNHDA, CDR2 SQIVND (reference sequence). V was pared by 9 bases and J by 11 bases, with 15 bases of the junction left unmatched. The CDR3 sequence: CASGTVGVDRAFF. CDR3 nucleotides: TGTGCCAGCGGGACAGTCGGTGTTGATCGGGCTTTCTTT.

The rearrangement joins TRBV28 to TRBJ1-2; D call uncertain. The CDR3 covers 13 residues. CDR1 is MDHEN, CDR2 SYDVKM, per germline. V lost 7 bases, J lost 4 bases, and 13 bases lay in between. The chain's CDR3 is CASTPGAVYGYTF. The CDR3 DNA reads as TGTGCCAGCACCCCAGGCGCCGTCTATGGCTACACCTTC.

The chain has TRBV18 and TRBJ2-1; the match to TRBD2 covers 13 bases. CDR3 length equals 17 residues. V trimming: 5 bases; J trimming: 5 bases; junction bases outside the gene matches: 9. Germline V CDR1 and CDR2: KGHSH, LQKENI. The chain's CDR3 is CASSSTIGTSGNNEQFF. CDR3 sequence (DNA): TGTGCCAGCTCATCGACAATTGGGACTAGCGGGAACAATGAGCAGTTCTTC.

The chain combines TRBV11-2 with TRBJ2-7; D unclear. Germline CDR1 reads SGHAT; CDR2 reads FQNNGV. This CDR3 contains 15 residues. V was trimmed by 1 base and J by 4 bases, leaving 14 bases between them. CDR3 DNA: TGTGCCAGCAGCTTAGTTGCGGATCTTATTTACGAGCAGTACTTC. Its translation: CASSLVADLIYEQYF.

This chain's CDR3 is CASSLSHLSYEQYF. The CDR3 coding sequence is TGTGCCAGCAGCTTATCCCACCTCAGCTACGAGCAGTACTTC. V is TRBV11-2 and J is TRBJ2-7; D unresolved. V was pared by 2 bases and J by 3 bases, with 11 bases between. Germline CDR1 is SGHAT and CDR2 is FQNNGV. The CDR3 has 14 amino acids.

V gene TRBV19 combines with J gene TRBJ1-1, with a weak D call TRBD1 (5 bases). CDR3 length equals 14 residues. Trimming left V 5 bases short and J 3 bases short, with 13 bases between. Germline V gene lookup returns CDR1 LNHDA and CDR2 SQIVND (reference sequence). The CDR3: CASSAQGRHTEAFF. CDR3 bases: TGTGCCAGTAGTGCCCAGGGTCGCCACACTGAAGCTTTCTTT. Full variable domain (missing parts from reference TRBV19 and TRBJ1-1): DGGITQSPKYLFRKEGQNVTLSCEQNLNHDAMYWYRQDPGQGLRLIYYSQIVNDFQKGDIAEGYSVSREKKESFPLTVTSAQKNPTAFYLCASSAQGRHTEAFFGQGTRLTVV.

The rearrangement uses TRBV7-3 and TRBJ1-1, with D uncertain. Between the trimmed V and J ends, which lost 2 bases and 10 bases, there was a span of 8 bases. The CDR3 consists of 11 residues. Germline V gene data show CDR1 as SGHTA and CDR2 as FQGTGA. The CDR3 sequence is CASSLRLRAFF. Here the CDR3 DNA reads TGTGCCAGCAGCTTACGCTTGCGAGCTTTCTTT.

V usage is TRBV5-1 and J usage is TRBJ2-7; D is uncertain. V was shortened by 0 bases and J by 3 bases, with 7 bases between the two germline ends. This CDR3 contains 13 residues. Germline V gene lookup returns CDR1 SGHRS and CDR2 YFSETQ. CDR3 region: CASSLGLDYEQYF. The CDR3 region has the DNA TGCGCCAGCAGCTTGGGACTTGACTACGAGCAGTACTTC.

The genes are TRBV27 and TRBJ2-3; 8 positions agree with TRBD1. The CDR3 spans 16 residues. V gave up 6 bases and J gave up 4 bases; unmatched junction bases: 12. Per germline, CDR1 MNHEY and CDR2 SMNVEV (reference sequence). CDR3 amino acids: CASRGQGASFSDTQYF. CDR3 bases: TGTGCCAGCAGGGGGCAGGGGGCCTCTTTTTCAGATACGCAGTATTTT.

V usage is TRBV7-6 and J usage is TRBJ2-7; TRBD1 agrees at 10 bases. Germline V CDR1 and CDR2: SGHVS, FNYEAQ. The CDR3 totals 15 residues. V trimming: 1 base; J trimming: 2 bases; junction bases outside the gene matches: 2. The CDR3 here is CASSLGGTGAYEQYF. In DNA, the CDR3 is TGTGCCAGCAGCTTAGGGGGGACAGGGGCCTACGAGCAGTACTTC.

The V and J genes are TRBV5-4 and TRBJ2-6; no clear D gene. The CDR3 spans 15 residues. Trimming shortened V by 2 bases and J by 3 bases, and 9 bases separated the two germline ends. Per the germline V gene, CDR1 is SGHNT and CDR2 is YYREEE (reference sequence). The CDR3 loop is CASSLSIRGANVLTF. CDR3 DNA sequence: TGTGCCAGCAGCTTAAGCATCCGTGGGGCCAACGTCCTGACTTTC.

V usage is TRBV19 and J usage is TRBJ2-1; 8 positions match TRBD2. The germline gives CDR1 LNHDA, CDR2 SQIVND (reference sequence). The CDR3 extends over 15 amino acids. V shed 6 bases, J shed 4 bases, and the junction held 8 bases outside the gene matches. CDR3 DNA sequence: TGTGCCAGTAGCCGGACTAGCTCCGAATACAATGAGCAGTTCTTC. Amino acid sequence: CASSRTSSEYNEQFF.

The chain is built from TRBV5-1 and TRBJ2-1; 11 nucleotides align to TRBD2. Germline lookup yields CDR1 SGHRS and CDR2 YFSETQ. Trimming cost V 2 bases and J 3 bases; bases outside gene matches: 10. The CDR3 totals 18 residues. CDR3 amino acids: CASSFDPSGTSGYNEQFF. The CDR3, as DNA: TGCGCCAGCAGCTTTGACCCCTCAGGGACTAGCGGCTACAATGAGCAGTTCTTC.

CDR3 coding DNA: TGCGCCAGCAGCGGCACCGGGACAGGGGGCGCGGGGGATGAAAAACTGTTTTTT. It specifies CASSGTGTGGAGDEKLFF. This chain links TRBV5-1 with TRBJ1-4; 12 bases align to TRBD1. CDR1 SGHRS and CDR2 YFSETQ come from the germline V gene. The CDR3 covers 18 residues. V shed 4 bases, J shed 6 bases, and the junction held 13 bases outside the gene matches.

The chain uses TRBV28 and TRBJ1-5; maybe TRBD1 (6 bases). The germline V and J ends were trimmed by 4 bases and 8 bases, with 24 bases remaining between them. Germline loops: CDR1 MDHEN, CDR2 SYDVKM. This CDR3 has 17 residues. The CDR3 reads CASSSPGGGTKGEPQHF. Here the CDR3 DNA reads TGTGCCAGCAGTTCCCCGGGCGGGGGGACAAAGGGGGAGCCCCAGCATTTT.

The CDR3 is CASSRSISYEQYF. The CDR3 DNA sequence: TGTGCCAGCAGCCGTAGTATCTCCTACGAGCAGTACTTC. The rearrangement joins TRBV6-5 to TRBJ2-7; D unresolved. The CDR3 runs 13 residues. V lost 6 bases and J lost 0, with 9 bases in between. Germline CDR1 reads MNHEY; CDR2 reads SVGAGI.

The rearrangement joins TRBV4-2 to TRBJ2-7; TRBD2 matches 13 bases. Germline V CDR1 and CDR2: LGHNA, YNFKEQ. Trimming cost V 4 bases and J 0 bases; bases outside gene matches: 9. The CDR3 totals 18 residues. The CDR3 sequence: CASSLRTSGGRSSYEQYF. DNA for the CDR3: TGTGCCAGCAGCCTTCGGACTAGCGGGGGCCGTAGCTCCTACGAGCAGTACTTC.

This chain connects TRBV7-9 to TRBJ1-2; TRBD1 matches 7 bases. The CDR3 consists of 15 residues. V was clipped by 5 bases and J by 4 bases; unmatched bases: 10. Per germline, CDR1 SEHNR and CDR2 FQNEAQ (reference sequence). The CDR3 bases are TGTGCCAGCAGCAAAGACGGACAGGTTCGCTATGGCTACACCTTC. Its translation is CASSKDGQVRYGYTF.

V is TRBV5-1 and J is TRBJ2-3, with D possibly TRBD2 on 5 matching bases. The V and J ends lost 6 bases and 2 bases respectively, with 10 bases between them. The CDR3 runs to 13 residues. Germline-derived CDR1 and CDR2 are SGHRS and YFSETQ. The CDR3 DNA sequence: TGCGCCAGCACCTCGGGGTCCACAGATACGCAGTATTTT. This codes for CASTSGSTDTQYF.

The rearrangement links TRBV14 to TRBJ2-5, with 10 bases fitting TRBD2. The CDR3 loop spans 18 amino acids. The germline V gene encodes CDR1 SGHDN and CDR2 FVKESK. V dropped 2 bases and J dropped 4; count of bases not matched to a gene: 13. The CDR3 coding sequence is TGTGCCAGCAGCCAACCCCAGGGCACTAGCGGGGTCCTAGAGACCCAGTACTTC. It yields the protein CASSQPQGTSGVLETQYF.

The chain combines TRBV5-8 with TRBJ2-3; a possible D gene is TRBD2 (5 bases). The V and J ends lost 9 bases and 1 base respectively, with 18 bases between them. This CDR3 contains 15 residues. Germline values: CDR1 SGHTS, CDR2 YDEGEE. As DNA, the CDR3 is TGTGCCACCAAGCGGTGGGCGGAGCGCACAGATACGCAGTATTTT. It is translated as CATKRWAERTDTQYF.

The chain couples TRBV2 to TRBJ2-7; no clear D. The V end was cut by 3 bases, the J end by 4 bases, with 13 bases between. Germline assignment: CDR1 SNHLY and CDR2 FYNNEI. CDR3 size: 14 residues. The CDR3: CASSESPSNYEQYF. The CDR3 DNA is TGTGCCAGCAGTGAGAGCCCCTCCAATTACGAGCAGTACTTC.